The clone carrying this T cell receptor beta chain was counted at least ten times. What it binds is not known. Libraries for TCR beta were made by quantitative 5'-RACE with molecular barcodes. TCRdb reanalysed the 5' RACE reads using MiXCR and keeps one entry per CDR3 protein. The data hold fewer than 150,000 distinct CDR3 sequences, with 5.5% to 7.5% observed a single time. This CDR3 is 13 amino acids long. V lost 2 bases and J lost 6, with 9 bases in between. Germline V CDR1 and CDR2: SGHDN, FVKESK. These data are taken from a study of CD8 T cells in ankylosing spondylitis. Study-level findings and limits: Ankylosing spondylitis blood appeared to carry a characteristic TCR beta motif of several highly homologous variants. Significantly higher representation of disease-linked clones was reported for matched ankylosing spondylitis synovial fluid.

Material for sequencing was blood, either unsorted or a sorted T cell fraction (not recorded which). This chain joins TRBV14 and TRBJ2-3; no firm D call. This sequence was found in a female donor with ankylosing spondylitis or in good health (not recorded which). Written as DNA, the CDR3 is TGTGCCAGCAGCCAACTAAACGGGGATACGCAGTATTTT. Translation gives CASSQLNGDTQYF.